Described below is a single T cell receptor (beta chain) sequence and its context. Its target antigen remains unknown. No much larger clone is present one base from it, and per-base qualities are unavailable. According to the germline V gene, CDR1 reads SGDLS and CDR2 reads YYNGEE. There are 16 amino acids in the CDR3, from cysteine to phenylalanine inclusive. Only the CDR3 portion is preserved as DNA: 48 bases, with reading frame beginning at the first base. Trimming accounts for 0 bases at V and 2 bases at J, while the number of junction bases matched to no gene is 5. The time point label, read with the paper, signifies: cycle 4 day 1 (C4D1), after 5 to 7 weeks of nivolumab. Every trial patient had relapsed after autologous stem cell transplantation, and cohorts A, B and C differed in prior brentuximab vedotin exposure. The trial cohort was composed of 55 to 65 patients with relapsed/refractory classical Hodgkin lymphoma, for whom complete response, partial response or progressive disease was recorded as best overall response. Single-agent nivolumab was administered to trial patients in the multi-cohort phase II CheckMate 205 trial. An independent review committee assessed best overall response by applying the 2007 International Working Group response criteria. Trial PBMCs were collected immediately before nivolumab initiation (C1D1) and during therapy at cycle 2 day 1 and cycle 4 day 1. After peripheral blood was drawn into 8 mL Vacutainer Cell Preparation Tubes, PBMCs were isolated by centrifugation and then cryopreserved.

The source of the sample is a study of PD-1 blockade in classical Hodgkin lymphoma (TCRdb year 2020). In terms of the full investigation: Nivolumab dosing was 3 mg/kg intravenously every 2 weeks, continuing until either disease progression or unacceptable toxicity. To define a peripheral blood immune signature of response to PD-1 blockade in classical Hodgkin lymphoma, the study combined TCR beta sequencing with CyTOF.

Overall study results and their limits: A significant rise by C4D1 was seen in CD4+ but not CD8+ TCR diversity (p=0.0027 vs p=0.16), with the rise being most apparent in complete responders (p=0.02). Newly diagnosed patients were reported to have lower baseline TCR diversity than healthy donors, and relapsed/refractory patients were reported to have lower baseline TCR diversity still. The study was limited to a single clinical trial cohort, and causes of repertoire differences, possibly disease activity or prior therapy, remained undefined. Lower diversity was observed in patients in whom nivolumab was started less than 1 year after ASCT, and these patients were excluded from later analyses so that confounding by immune reconstitution would be avoided. Among trial patients, those achieving complete response had baseline diversity similar to that of newly diagnosed patients, while diversity was significantly lower in partial responders and progressors.

The Qiagen DNeasy kit was used to extract genomic DNA from unsorted PBMCs and from the negatively selected CD4+ and CD8+ fractions. Using primers that anneal to V and J segments, immunoSEQ multiplex PCR amplified the TCR beta CDR3 regions. Amplification bias was minimized using a synthetic immune receptor repertoire, and residual bias was removed computationally after sequencing. The paper's data handling went like this. Custom Python scripts were used to quantify repertoire diversity as the Shannon entropy index. Unsorted, CD4+ and CD8+ repertoires were analyzed separately, except in combined analyses where CD4+ and CD8+ sequences were merged in silico. A clone was considered expanded if an increase in frequency of at least 2-fold after treatment relative to C1D1 was found, and a pseudocount of 0.5 was applied to clones undetected at baseline. Singleton clones were defined as clones with 0 or 1 copy at C1D1, and non-singleton clones were defined as clones with 2 or more copies. Clones expanded in unsorted samples were annotated as CD4+, CD8+ or unknown by matching protein sequences in sorted samples from the same patient. Diversity changes from C1D1 to C4D1 were tested in paired samples using Wilcoxon tests. TCRdb limited this immuneACCESS table to in-frame rearrangements with V and J called. A share of clones is missing; checked studies link under half to unresolved V genes, and the rest is unexplained. V and J calls and clone size are copied from that table; D and trimming were computed from the DNA. The sample table contains around 65,000 clones; only one count was recorded for approximately 90% of them. The biggest ten clones account for roughly 8.7% of the sample.

The clonotype was recovered from a human donor with classical Hodgkin lymphoma. The material was peripheral blood mononuclear cells (PBMCs), obtained before the fourth cycle of nivolumab. Here the chain combines TRBV9 and TRBJ2-7; TRBD1 lines up with 10 middle nucleotides. The CDR3 sequence is CASSVGPGTGAYEQYF. In nucleotides, the sequence is TGTGCCAGCAGCGTAGGCCCTGGGACAGGGGCCTACGAGCAGTACTTC.